This TCR beta chain came from a study of shared clonotypes between healthy human individuals. Study details: Per-donor plates numbered three CD4 naive, three CD4 memory, two CD8 naive and one CD8 memory.

Nashville, Tennessee was home to all donors, each a Caucasian adult. Study-level points and caveats: Generation of non-shared clonotypes was less probable than generation of clonotypes shared by all four donors. Across subsets, estimated richness was generally greater for naive than for memory populations.

V was shortened by 4 bases and J by 5 bases, with 12 bases between the two germline ends. The CDR3 is 13 amino acids. Germline values: CDR1 MNHNY, CDR2 SVGAGI (reference sequence). Method: immunoSEQ multiplex PCR; TCRdb's copy keeps in-frame clones and lacks some. Among around 550,000 clones, about 96% were seen once, and the ten largest hold about 0.064%. As concerns this clone: Its antigen is still unknown.

The chain carries TRBV6-6 and TRBJ2-7; D unresolved. The specimen was naive CD4+ T cells sorted from blood. Documented subset: CD45RA+ positively selected. The sequence derives from a woman aged 30 to 39 in good health. The chain's CDR3 is CASSSPLVHEQYF. The CDR3 DNA is TGTGCCAGCAGTTCCCCTTTGGTGCACGAGCAGTACTTC.